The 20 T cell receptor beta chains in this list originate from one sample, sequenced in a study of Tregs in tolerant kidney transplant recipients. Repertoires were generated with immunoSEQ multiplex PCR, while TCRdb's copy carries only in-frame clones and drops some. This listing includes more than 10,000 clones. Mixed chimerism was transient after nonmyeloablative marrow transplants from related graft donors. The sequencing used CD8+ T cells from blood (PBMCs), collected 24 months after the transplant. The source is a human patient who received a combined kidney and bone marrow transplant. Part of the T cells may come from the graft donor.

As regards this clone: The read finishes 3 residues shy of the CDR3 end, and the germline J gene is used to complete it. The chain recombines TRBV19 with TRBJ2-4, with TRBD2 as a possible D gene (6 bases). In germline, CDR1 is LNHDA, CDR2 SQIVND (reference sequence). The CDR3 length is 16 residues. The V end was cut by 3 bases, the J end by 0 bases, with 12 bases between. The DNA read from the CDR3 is TGTGCCAGTAGTATCTTCTTTAGCGGAGCCAAAAACATT. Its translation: CASSIFFSGAKNI. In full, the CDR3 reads CASSIFFSGAKNIQYF.

CDR3 sequence: CASSLEGMEGETQYF. The CDR3 bases that were read are TGTGCCAGCAGCTTAGAAGGCATGGAGGGAGAGACC. The V and J genes are TRBV7-3 and TRBJ2-5; the D gene is possibly TRBD2 (6 bases). Read data end 3 residues before the CDR3 end; the end is taken from the germline J gene. Germline values: CDR1 SGHTA, CDR2 FQGTGA. This CDR3 has 15 residues. Trimming took 2 bases from V and 4 from J, leaving 14 bases between them. Using reference TRBV7-3 and TRBJ2-5 for the parts outside the CDR3, the full variable domain is GAGVSQTPSNKVTEKGKYVELRCDPISGHTALYWYRQSLGQGPEFLIYFQGTGAADDSGLPNDRFFAVRPEGSVSTLKIQRTERGDSAVYLCASSLEGMEGETQYFGPGTRLLVL.

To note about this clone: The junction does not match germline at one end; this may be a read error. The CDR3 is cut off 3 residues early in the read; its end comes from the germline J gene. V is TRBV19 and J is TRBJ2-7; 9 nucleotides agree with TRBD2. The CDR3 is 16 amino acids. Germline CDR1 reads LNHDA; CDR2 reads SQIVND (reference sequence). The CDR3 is CVSRPGLAPEPYEQYF. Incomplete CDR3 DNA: TGTGTCAGTCGCCCGGGACTAGCCCCAGAACCTTACGAG.

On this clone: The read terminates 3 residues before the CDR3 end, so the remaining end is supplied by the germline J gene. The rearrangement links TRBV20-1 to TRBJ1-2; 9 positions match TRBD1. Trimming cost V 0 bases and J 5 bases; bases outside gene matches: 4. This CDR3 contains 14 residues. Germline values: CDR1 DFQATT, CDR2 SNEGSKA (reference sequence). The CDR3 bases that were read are TGCAGTGCTAGAGATCGGACAGGGGATTATGGC. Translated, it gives CSARDRTGDYG. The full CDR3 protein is CSARDRTGDYGYTF.

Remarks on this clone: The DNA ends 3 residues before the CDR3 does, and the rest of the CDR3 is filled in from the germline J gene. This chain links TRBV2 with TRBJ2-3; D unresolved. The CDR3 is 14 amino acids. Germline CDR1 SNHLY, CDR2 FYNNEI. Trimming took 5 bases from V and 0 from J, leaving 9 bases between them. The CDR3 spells CASSLWASTDTQYF. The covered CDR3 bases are TGTGCCAGCAGTTTGTGGGCTAGCACAGATACG. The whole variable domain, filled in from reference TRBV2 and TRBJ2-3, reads EPEVTQTPSHQVTQMGQEVILRCVPISNHLYFYWYRQILGQKVEFLVSFYNNEISEKSEIFDDQFSVERPDGSNFTLKIRSTKLEDSAMYFCASSLWASTDTQYFGPGTRLTVL.

The CDR3: CASSLGPGVGYTF. The covered CDR3 bases are TGTGCCAGCAGCTTAGGCCCCGGGGTGGGC. This sequence joins TRBV11-2 and TRBJ1-2; D is unresolved. The missing CDR3 end, 3 residues past where the read stops, is filled in from the germline J gene. CDR3 size: 13 residues. Germline V gene lookup returns CDR1 SGHAT and CDR2 FQNNGV.

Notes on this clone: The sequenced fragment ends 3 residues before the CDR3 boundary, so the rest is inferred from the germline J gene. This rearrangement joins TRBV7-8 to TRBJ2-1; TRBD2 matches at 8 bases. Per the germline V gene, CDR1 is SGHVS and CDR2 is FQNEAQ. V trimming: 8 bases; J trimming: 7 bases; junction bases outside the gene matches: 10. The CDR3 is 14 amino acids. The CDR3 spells CASGHSGSNNEQFF. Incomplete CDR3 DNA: TGTGCCAGCGGCCACAGCGGGAGTAATAATGAG.

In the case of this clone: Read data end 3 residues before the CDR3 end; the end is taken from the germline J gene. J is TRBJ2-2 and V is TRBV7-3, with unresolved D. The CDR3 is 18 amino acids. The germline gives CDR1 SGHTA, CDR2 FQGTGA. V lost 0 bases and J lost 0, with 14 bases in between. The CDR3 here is CASSLTALTYANTGELFF. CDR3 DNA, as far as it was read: TGTGCCAGCAGCTTAACCGCCTTGACATACGCGAACACCGGGGAG.

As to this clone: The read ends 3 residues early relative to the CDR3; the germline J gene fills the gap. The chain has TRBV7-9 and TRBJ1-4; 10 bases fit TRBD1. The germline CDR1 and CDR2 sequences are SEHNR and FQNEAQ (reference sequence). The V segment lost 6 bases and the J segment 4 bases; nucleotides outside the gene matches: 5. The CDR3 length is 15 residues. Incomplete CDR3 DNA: TGTGCCAGCAGGCCGACAGGGGGCAGTAATGAAAAA. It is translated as CASRPTGGSNEK. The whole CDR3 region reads CASRPTGGSNEKLFF.

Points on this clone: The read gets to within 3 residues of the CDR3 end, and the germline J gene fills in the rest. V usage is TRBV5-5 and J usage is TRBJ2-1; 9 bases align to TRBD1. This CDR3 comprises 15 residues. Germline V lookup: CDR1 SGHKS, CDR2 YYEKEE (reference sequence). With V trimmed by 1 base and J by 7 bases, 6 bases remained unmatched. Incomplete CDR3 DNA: TGTGCCAGCAGCTTGTCACAGGGGGCACGGAATGAG. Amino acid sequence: CASSLSQGARNE. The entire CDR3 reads CASSLSQGARNEQFF.

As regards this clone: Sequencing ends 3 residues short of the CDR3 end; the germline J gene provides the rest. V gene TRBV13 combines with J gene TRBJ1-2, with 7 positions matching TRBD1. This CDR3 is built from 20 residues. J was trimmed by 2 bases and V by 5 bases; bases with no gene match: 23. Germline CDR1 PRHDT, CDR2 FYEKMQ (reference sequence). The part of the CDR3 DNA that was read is TGTGCCAGCAGCCCCGTTTCGGACTTCGGGAGGGGGCAACAGAACTATGGC. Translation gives CASSPVSDFGRGQQNYG. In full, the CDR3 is CASSPVSDFGRGQQNYGYTF.

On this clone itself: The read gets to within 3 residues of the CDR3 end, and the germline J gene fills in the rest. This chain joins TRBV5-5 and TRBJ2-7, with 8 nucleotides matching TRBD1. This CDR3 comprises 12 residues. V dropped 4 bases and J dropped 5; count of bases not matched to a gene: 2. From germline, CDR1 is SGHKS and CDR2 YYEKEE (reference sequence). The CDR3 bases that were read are TGTGCCAGCAGCCTGACAGGGGACGAG. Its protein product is CASSLTGDE. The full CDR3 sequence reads CASSLTGDEQYF.

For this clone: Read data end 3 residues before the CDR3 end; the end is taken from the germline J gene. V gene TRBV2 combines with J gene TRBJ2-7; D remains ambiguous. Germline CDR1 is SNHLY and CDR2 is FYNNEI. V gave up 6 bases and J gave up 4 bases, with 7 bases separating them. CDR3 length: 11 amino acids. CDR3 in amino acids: CASSTVYEQYF. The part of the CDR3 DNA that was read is TGTGCCAGCAGCACTGTATACGAG.

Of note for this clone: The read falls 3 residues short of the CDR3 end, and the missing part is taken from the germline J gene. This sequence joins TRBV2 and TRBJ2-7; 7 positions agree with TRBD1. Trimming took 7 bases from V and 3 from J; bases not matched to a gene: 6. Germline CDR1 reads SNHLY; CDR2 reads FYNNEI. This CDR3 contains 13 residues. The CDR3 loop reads CASNRDRNYEQYF. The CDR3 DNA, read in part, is TGTGCCAGCAACCGGGACAGAAACTACGAG.

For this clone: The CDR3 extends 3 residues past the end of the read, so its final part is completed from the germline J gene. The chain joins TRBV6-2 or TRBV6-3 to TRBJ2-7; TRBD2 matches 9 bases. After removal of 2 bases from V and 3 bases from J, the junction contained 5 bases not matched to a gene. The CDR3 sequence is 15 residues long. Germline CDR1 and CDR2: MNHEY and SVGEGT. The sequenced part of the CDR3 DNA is TGTGCCAGCAGTTACGGGAAGCGGGAGGACTACGAG. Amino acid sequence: CASSYGKREDYE. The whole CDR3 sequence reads CASSYGKREDYEQYF.

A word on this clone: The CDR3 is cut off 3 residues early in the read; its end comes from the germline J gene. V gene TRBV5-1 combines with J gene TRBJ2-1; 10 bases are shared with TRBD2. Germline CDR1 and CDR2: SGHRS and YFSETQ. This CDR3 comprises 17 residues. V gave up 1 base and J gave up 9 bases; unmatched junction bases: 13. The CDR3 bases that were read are TGCGCCAGCAGCTTGTTGCTAGCGGGAGACGTGGCGAGTGAG. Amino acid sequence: CASSLLLAGDVASE. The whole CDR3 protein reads CASSLLLAGDVASEQFF.

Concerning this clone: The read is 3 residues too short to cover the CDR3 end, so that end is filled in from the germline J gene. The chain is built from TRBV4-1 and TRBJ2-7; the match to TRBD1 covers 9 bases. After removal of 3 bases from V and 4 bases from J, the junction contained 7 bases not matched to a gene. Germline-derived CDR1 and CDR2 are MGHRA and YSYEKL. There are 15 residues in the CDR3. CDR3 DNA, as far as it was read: TGCGCCAGCAGCCATGCCGGGACAGGGCTGTACGAG. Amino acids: CASSHAGTGLYE. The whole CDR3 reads CASSHAGTGLYEQYF.

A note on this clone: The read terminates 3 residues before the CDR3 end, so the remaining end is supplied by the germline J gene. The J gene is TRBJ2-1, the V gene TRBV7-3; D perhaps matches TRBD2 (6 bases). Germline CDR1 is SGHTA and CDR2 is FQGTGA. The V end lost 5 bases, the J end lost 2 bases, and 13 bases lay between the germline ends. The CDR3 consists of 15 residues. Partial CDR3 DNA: TGTGCCAGCAGCCCCCTGGGCGGGGCCTACAATGAG. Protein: CASSPLGGAYNE. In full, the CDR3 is CASSPLGGAYNEQFF. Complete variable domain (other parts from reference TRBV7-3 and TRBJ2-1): GAGVSQTPSNKVTEKGKYVELRCDPISGHTALYWYRQSLGQGPEFLIYFQGTGAADDSGLPNDRFFAVRPEGSVSTLKIQRTERGDSAVYLCASSPLGGAYNEQFFGPGTRLTVL.

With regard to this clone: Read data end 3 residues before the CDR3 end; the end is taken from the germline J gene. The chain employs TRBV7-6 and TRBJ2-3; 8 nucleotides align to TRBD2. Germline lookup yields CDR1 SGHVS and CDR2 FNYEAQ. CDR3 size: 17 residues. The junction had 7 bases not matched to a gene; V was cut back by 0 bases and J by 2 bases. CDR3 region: CASSLAPSGSSTDTQYF. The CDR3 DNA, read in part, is TGTGCCAGCAGCTTAGCGCCCAGCGGGAGCTCCACAGATACG.

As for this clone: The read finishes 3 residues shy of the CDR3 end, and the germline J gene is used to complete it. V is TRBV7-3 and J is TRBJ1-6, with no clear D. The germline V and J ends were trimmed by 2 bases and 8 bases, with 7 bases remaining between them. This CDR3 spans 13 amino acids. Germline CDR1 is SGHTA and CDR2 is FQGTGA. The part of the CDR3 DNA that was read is TGTGCCAGCAGCTTATTCGGGGATTCACCC. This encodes CASSLFGDSP. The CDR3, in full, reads CASSLFGDSPLHF.